The 2 T cell receptor beta chains below all came from one sample that was sequenced in a study of T cell responses to AZD1222 COVID-19 vaccine. Assay used: immunoSEQ multiplex PCR; TCRdb lists only in-frame clones, some missing. The sample lists 98,000 or so clones, roughly 89% occurring once. The sequenced sample was peripheral blood, obtained on day 0 of MenACWY control vaccination. The origin of the receptors is an adult in good health.

The chain uses TRBV6-5 and TRBJ2-5; D is ambiguous. The CDR3 consists of 14 residues. Germline CDR1 and CDR2: MNHEY and SVGAGI. V was clipped by 8 bases and J by 1 base, with 14 bases between them. The CDR3 spells CASRSEAVQETQYF. The CDR3 DNA reads TGTGCCAGCCGTTCTGAGGCCGTCCAAGAGACCCAGTACTTC.

This sequence joins TRBV6-4 and TRBJ2-2; 11 nucleotides match TRBD2. This CDR3 contains 16 residues. CDR1 and CDR2 (germline): MRHNA, SNTAGT. Unmatched junction bases numbered 1, after V lost 0 bases and J lost 4 bases. The CDR3 DNA reads TGTGCCAGCAGTGACTCTAGCGGGGGGGCCACCGGGGAGCTGTTTTTT. Translation gives CASSDSSGGATGELFF.